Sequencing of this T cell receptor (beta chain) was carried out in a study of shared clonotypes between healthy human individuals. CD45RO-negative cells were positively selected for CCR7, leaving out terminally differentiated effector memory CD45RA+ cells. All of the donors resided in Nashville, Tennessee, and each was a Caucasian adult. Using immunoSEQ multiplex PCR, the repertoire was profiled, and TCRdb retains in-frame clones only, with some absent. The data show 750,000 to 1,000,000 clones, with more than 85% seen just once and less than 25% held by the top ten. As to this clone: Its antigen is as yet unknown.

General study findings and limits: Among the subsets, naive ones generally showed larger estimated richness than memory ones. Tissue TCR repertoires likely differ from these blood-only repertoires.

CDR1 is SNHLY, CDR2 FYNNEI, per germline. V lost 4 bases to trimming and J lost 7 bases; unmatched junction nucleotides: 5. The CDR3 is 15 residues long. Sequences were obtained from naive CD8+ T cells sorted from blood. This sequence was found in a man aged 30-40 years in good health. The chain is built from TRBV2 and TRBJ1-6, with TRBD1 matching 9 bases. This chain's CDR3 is CASSVFGQGNSPLHF. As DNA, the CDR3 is TGTGCCAGCAGTGTTTTCGGACAGGGGAATTCACCCCTCCACTTT.